This TCR beta chain was retrieved from a study of blood T cells in healthy people across ages (dated by TCRdb to the mid-2010s). About the investigation overall: In model experiments, template switching captured about one uniquely barcoded TCR beta cDNA molecule for every two T cells. The study measured age-related changes in TCR beta repertoire diversity using deep sequencing normalized with unique cDNA molecular identifiers. Donors of different ages were randomly distributed across sequencing lanes to avoid experimental bias. The donors were split into four age groups: young (average 16 years), middle-aged (about 40), aged (approximately 60) and long-lived (under 90). The study analyzed two additional independent replicas of 1 million unique cDNA reads from the same blood draw for two donors, one aged 18 to 30 and one aged 80 or older.

Systemically healthy Caucasian individuals from Russia, some 38 in total and aged about 6 to 90 years, were included as donors. Around 9.8 milliliters of peripheral blood were collected from each donor into EDTA-treated Vacutainer tubes. PBMCs were isolated by Ficoll-Paque density-gradient centrifugation, with at least 6.5 million obtained per sample. Trizol reagent was used to extract total RNA from PBMCs, with at least 6 micrograms per sample. For every donor, flow cytometry on a PBMC aliquot measured the percentage of naive CD45RAhigh/CD27high T cells. Library method: 5' RACE. The run used an Illumina HiSeq 2500. A second PCR of roughly 7 to 12 cycles was run with a J-beta primer mix and a sample-barcoded 5' primer. A unique molecular identifier was introduced onto each TCR beta cDNA molecule by a template-switch 5' adaptor carrying 12 random nucleotides. At least 2.5 million CDR3-containing paired-end reads were obtained from each sample. The Mint cDNA synthesis kit, primed by a TRBC-specific oligonucleotide, was used to synthesize first-strand cDNA from all RNA. Following uracil-DNA glycosylase treatment, a first 18-cycle PCR with universal primers M1SS and BC2_uni_R was performed on all cDNA. The study's processing was this. Normalization of each sample was performed by random selection of 1 million high-quality reads, each carrying a distinct molecular identifier. Instead of being binned into consensus sequences, reads with shared molecular identifiers were discarded. CDR3 identification, clonotype clustering and error correction used MiTCR with a Q25 quality threshold and the strictest error-elimination algorithm. Lower-bound total TCR beta diversity was estimated with a nonparametric unseen species model using Euler transformation. TCRdb's own reprocessing of the public reads used fastp at Q25 and MiXCR and kept productive beta chains. Each entry is one CDR3 protein sequence, shown with its most common DNA and genes. The authors' filters were not applied to this entry. A total of hundreds of thousands of distinct CDR3 sequences appear in this sample, roughly half of them only once. The ten most abundant clones make up 45% to 60% of the sample.

The junction shows trimming of 2 bases on V and 0 bases on J, plus 7 bases between the germline ends. In the germline V gene (reference sequence), CDR1 corresponds to SEHNR and CDR2 to FQNEAQ. The CDR3, from cysteine to phenylalanine, totals 14 residues. Of the read, only the CDR3 DNA is kept; its 42 bases are in frame from base 1. On this clonotype: Its cognate antigen has yet to be identified. Base qualities are missing; no much larger clone stands one base away.

Results the study describes overall, beyond this receptor: As age increased, observed TCR beta diversity per million T cells dropped in a roughly linear way, and a significant reduction was already evident by age about 40. Since profiling was done on bulk unsorted PBMCs, naive and antigen-experienced compartments could not be conclusively compared. The CMV infection status of donors was not known, potentially confounding age-related changes in expanded clonotypes. Total diversity estimates from one million sequenced T cells were considered lower bounds and underestimates. A strong correlation was found between observed TCR beta diversity and the percentage of naive T cells measured by flow cytometry. Compared with the aged group, more naive CD4+ T cells, fewer expanded clones and increased TCR diversity were shown by the long-lived group, suggesting age selection.

The sequence links TRBV7-9 to TRBJ1-1; the D segment cannot be called with confidence. The sample consisted of blood. This receptor was obtained from a man in his sixties in good health. The sequenced DNA: TGTGCCAGCAGCTTAAAGAGGATGAACACTGAAGCTTTCTTT. Translation gives CASSLKRMNTEAFF.